This T cell receptor (beta chain) was found in a study of cytomegalovirus exposure and HLA in healthy donors. The overall study: A subsequent analysis stated that the 120 validation repertoires were run on the same platform as the approximately 610 first-cohort repertoires.

V dropped 5 bases and J dropped 4; count of bases not matched to a gene: 10. This CDR3 is built from 16 residues. Germline V gene lookup returns CDR1 SNHLY and CDR2 FYNNEI. TCRdb's table, derived via immunoSEQ multiplex PCR, lists solely in-frame clones and lacks some. This table holds 150,000 to 250,000 clones, around 84% found once. Sample: PBMCs. V is TRBV2 and J is TRBJ2-5, with 10 nucleotides matching TRBD2. This TCR was sampled from a woman between 25 and 40 years old in good health and CMV-seropositive. The CDR3 nucleotides read TGTGCCAGCAGTAGGCTAGCGGGAGTCCCAGGAGAGACCCAGTACTTC. As protein: CASSRLAGVPGETQYF.